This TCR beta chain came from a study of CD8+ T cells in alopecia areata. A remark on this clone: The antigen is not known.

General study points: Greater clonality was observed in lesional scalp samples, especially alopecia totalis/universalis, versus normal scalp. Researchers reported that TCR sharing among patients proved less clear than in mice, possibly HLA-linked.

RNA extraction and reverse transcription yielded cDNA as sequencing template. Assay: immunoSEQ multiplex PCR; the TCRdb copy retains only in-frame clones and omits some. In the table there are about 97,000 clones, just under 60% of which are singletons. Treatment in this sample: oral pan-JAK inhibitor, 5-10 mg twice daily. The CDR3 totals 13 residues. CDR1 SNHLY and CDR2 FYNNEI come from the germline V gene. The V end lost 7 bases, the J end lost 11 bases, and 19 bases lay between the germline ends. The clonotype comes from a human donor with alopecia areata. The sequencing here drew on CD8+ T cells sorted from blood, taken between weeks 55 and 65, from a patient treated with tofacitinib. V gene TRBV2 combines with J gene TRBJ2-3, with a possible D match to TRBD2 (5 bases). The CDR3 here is CASNARSGPEQYF. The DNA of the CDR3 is TGTGCCAGCAACGCTAGGAGCGGTCCGGAGCAGTATTTT.